The clone carrying this T cell receptor (beta chain) was counted a single time. Its antigen is currently unknown. The V gene's germline CDR1 is GTSNPN and CDR2 SVGIG (reference sequence). Unmatched junction bases numbered 12, after V lost 5 bases and J lost 3 bases. There are 16 residues in the CDR3. Measured with immunoSEQ multiplex PCR; TCRdb has only the in-frame clones, and not every one. The table shows 45,000 to 50,000 clones, with around 87% occurring only once. The entry originates in a study of OX40 agonist ivuxolimab in advanced cancers. Study findings and constraints: The study observed clonal expansion of CD4+ and CD8+ blood T cells by week 6 at 0.1 to 3.0 mg/kg. Partial responders treated at 0.1-3.0 mg/kg exhibited clonal expansion among the lowest measured. Antigen specificity remained undetermined for the expanded peripheral T cells.

The rearrangement links TRBV30 to TRBJ2-3, with TRBD1 matching 9 bases. This specimen was CD4+ or CD8+ T cells sorted from blood, taken in a trial of the OX40 agonist ivuxolimab. The source is an adult with an advanced solid tumor such as melanoma, head and neck, liver or kidney cancer. The CDR3 DNA reads TGTGCCTGGGGGACGGGACAGGGAGTTCCAACAGATACGCAGTATTTT. It specifies CAWGTGQGVPTDTQYF.